The T cell receptor (beta chain) under discussion was sequenced for a study of cytomegalovirus exposure and HLA in healthy donors. Study information: Membership in the Caucasian-associated ancestry cluster was found for 81% of nearly 400 genotyped donors. Findings of the study overall: In an earlier analysis, productive rearrangement rates for most beta V segments clustered near 87% or 30%. Specific recognition of CMV antigens was confirmed in vitro for three chains (all CMV-associated).

Per germline, CDR1 GTSNPN and CDR2 SVGIG (reference sequence). Trimming at V came to 2 bases and at J to 1 base, leaving 9 bases not matched to a gene. This CDR3 contains 16 residues. This clone was counted between two and nine times. Its cognate antigen is unknown. PCR primers comprised 60 Vbeta and 13 Jbeta primers. Sequencing used immunoSEQ multiplex PCR; TCRdb keeps in-frame clones, though not all of them. The sample contains 120,000 or so clones, about 16% of which appear only once. Healthy individuals who donated bone marrow served as the donors. The sequenced sample was PBMCs. The chain employs TRBV30 and TRBJ2-7, with 9 bases lining up with TRBD1. This sequence originates from a woman younger than 30 in good health and CMV-seronegative. The CDR3 DNA is TGTGCCTGGAGTCTCTCTACAGGGGGCTCGTCCTACGAGCAGTACTTC. The encoded protein is CAWSLSTGGSSYEQYF.